These T cell receptor beta chains were read from a single sample in a study of OX40 agonist ivuxolimab in advanced cancers. The repertoire was sequenced with immunoSEQ multiplex PCR; TCRdb's copy has only in-frame clones and lacks some. The table has 99,000 or so clones, around 94% seen once. Sample: CD4+ or CD8+ T cells sorted from blood, taken in a trial of the OX40 agonist ivuxolimab. The source of these receptors is an adult with an advanced solid tumor such as melanoma, head and neck, liver or kidney cancer. Each CDR3 is given without its conserved first and last residue. The D gene is left open where the match is weak. The size entry is marked missing in some rows and otherwise reads once, few, many or a size class.

j_call clone_size v_call d_call cdr3_aa
TRBJ1-5 NA TRBV6-6 NA ASNGQPRQPQH
TRBJ2-2 NA TRBV5-1 NA ASSPQYANTGELF
TRBJ2-3 NA TRBV6-6 NA ASSSSTDTQY
TRBJ2-2 NA TRBV29-1 NA SVRHTNTGELF
TRBJ2-7 once TRBV9 NA ASSAWGESAYEQY
TRBJ2-3 NA TRBV19 NA ASSIATASTDTQY
TRBJ2-1 NA TRBV7-9 TRBD2 ASSFLAGVLDNEQF
TRBJ1-5 NA TRBV5-4 NA ASSFWTVGIKRPQH
TRBJ1-5 NA TRBV28 NA ASSSTARQPQH
TRBJ2-1 once TRBV6-1 TRBD2 ASRVGLAREQF
TRBJ2-7 NA TRBV20-1 NA SASHYNEQY
TRBJ2-4 NA TRBV19 TRBD2 ASTPTGGGDIQY
TRBJ2-3 NA TRBV6-6 NA ASSYGGGRTDTQY
TRBJ1-4 NA TRBV7-9 NA ASSLARDPWGMDEKLF
TRBJ1-2 NA TRBV19 NA ASSSRANYYGYT
TRBJ1-1 NA TRBV10-3 NA AISESGGWGTEAF
TRBJ2-3 NA TRBV7-9 TRBD2 ASSLPPGLAGTDTQY
TRBJ2-1 once TRBV5-6 TRBD2 ASSLGSLAGGPWYNEQF
TRBJ2-5 NA TRBV28 NA ASSSVVETQY
TRBJ2-1 NA TRBV29-1 NA SSRAYSLNEQF
TRBJ1-3 NA TRBV7-2 NA ASSLIRGDKAIY
TRBJ1-3 NA TRBV7-9 NA ASTLRGSGNTIY
TRBJ1-5 NA TRBV18 TRBD1 ASSPPGQGYSNQPQH
TRBJ2-3 NA TRBV11-1 NA ASSLWRASTDTQY
TRBJ2-1 once TRBV19 NA ASSLLSSYNEQF
TRBJ1-5 NA TRBV7-8 NA ASSLAGVRVNQPQH
TRBJ2-1 NA TRBV7-8 NA ASSKRTTSISGEQF
TRBJ1-5 NA TRBV30 NA AWSVGGEQPQH
TRBJ2-1 NA TRBV5-4 TRBD2 ASSGTSADNEQF
TRBJ2-1 NA TRBV28 NA ASSLVRSEQF
TRBJ2-4 NA TRBV7-7 NA ASSSPRENKNIQY
TRBJ1-5 once TRBV21-1 NA ASSKRDGARYSNQPQH
TRBJ2-1 NA TRBV25-1 TRBD1 ASRETGTHNEQF
TRBJ2-3 NA TRBV5-5 NA ASSLAPLTSGTDTQY
TRBJ2-3 NA TRBV5-1 NA ASSRGTSRDTQY
TRBJ2-2 NA TRBV7-9 TRBD2 ASSDRSGTTGELF